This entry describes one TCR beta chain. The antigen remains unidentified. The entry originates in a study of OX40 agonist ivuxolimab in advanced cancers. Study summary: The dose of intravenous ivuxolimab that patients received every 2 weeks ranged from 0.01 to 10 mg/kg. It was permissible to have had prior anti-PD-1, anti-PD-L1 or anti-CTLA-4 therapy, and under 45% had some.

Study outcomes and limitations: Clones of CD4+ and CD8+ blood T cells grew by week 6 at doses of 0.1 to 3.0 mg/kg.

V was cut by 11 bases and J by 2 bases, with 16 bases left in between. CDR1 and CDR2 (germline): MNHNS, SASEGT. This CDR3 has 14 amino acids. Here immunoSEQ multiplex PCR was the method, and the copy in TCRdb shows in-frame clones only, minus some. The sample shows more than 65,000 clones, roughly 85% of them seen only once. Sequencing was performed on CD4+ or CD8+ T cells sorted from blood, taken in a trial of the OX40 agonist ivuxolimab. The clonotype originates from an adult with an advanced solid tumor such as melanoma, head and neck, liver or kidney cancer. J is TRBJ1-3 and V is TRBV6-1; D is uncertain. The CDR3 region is CAGGAPKAGNTIYF. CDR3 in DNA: TGTGCCGGTGGTGCACCGAAGGCTGGAAACACCATATATTTT.